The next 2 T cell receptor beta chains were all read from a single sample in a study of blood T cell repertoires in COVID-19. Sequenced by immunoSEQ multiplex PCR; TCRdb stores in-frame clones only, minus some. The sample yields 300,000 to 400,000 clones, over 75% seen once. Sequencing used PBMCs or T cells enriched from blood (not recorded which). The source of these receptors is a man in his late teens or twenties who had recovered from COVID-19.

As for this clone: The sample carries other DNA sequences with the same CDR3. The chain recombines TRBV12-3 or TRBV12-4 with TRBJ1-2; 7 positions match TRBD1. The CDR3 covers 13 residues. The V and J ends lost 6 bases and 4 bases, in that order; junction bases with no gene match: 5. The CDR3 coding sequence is TGTGCCAGCAGCCCGACAGGGATCTATGGCTACACCTTC. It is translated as CASSPTGIYGYTF.

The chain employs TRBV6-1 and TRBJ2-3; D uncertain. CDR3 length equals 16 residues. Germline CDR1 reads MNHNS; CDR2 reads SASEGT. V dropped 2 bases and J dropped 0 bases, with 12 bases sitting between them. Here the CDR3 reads CASSERGSPSTDTQYF. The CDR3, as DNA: TGTGCCAGCAGTGAAAGAGGCAGTCCTAGCACAGATACGCAGTATTTT.